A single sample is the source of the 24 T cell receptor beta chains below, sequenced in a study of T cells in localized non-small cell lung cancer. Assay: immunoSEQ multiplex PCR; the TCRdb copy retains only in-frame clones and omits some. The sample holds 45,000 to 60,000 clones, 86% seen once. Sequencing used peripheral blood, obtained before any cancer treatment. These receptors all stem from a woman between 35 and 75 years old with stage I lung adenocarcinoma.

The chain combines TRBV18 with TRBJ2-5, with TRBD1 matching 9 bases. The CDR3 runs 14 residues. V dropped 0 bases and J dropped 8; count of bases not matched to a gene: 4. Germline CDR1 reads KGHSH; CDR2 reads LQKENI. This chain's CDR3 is CASSPPITGGTQYF. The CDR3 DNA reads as TGTGCCAGCTCACCACCGATAACAGGGGGCACCCAGTACTTC.

CDR3 in DNA: TGTGCCAGCACACTAGCGGGGCTCCCGGGGGAGACCCAGTACTTC. It specifies CASTLAGLPGETQYF. The chain employs TRBV6-5 and TRBJ2-5; TRBD2 matches at 10 bases. CDR1 is MNHEY, CDR2 SVGAGI, per germline. The junction had 10 bases not matched to a gene; V was cut back by 7 bases and J by 5 bases. The CDR3 runs to 15 residues.

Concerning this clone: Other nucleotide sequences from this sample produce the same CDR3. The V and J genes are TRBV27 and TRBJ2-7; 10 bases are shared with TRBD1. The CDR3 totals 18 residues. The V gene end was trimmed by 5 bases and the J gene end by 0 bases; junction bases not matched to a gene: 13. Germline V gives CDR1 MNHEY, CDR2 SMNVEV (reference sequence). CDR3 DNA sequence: TGTGCCAGCAGTCCAAGCCCCCTTGGACAGGGGGTCTCCTACGAGCAGTACTTC. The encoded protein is CASSPSPLGQGVSYEQYF.

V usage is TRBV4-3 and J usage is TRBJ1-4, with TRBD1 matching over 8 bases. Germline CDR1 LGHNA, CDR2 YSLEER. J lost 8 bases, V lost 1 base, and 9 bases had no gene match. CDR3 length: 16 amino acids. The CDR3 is CASSQVRGQGYEKLFF. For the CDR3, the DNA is TGCGCCAGCAGCCAAGTAAGAGGACAGGGTTACGAAAAACTGTTTTTT.

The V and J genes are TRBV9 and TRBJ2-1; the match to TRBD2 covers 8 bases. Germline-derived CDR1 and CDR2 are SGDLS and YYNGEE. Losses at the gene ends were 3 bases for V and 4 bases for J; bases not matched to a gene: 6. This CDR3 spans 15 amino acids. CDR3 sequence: CASSARVAGYNEQFF. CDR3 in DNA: TGTGCCAGCAGCGCTCGGGTAGCGGGGTACAATGAGCAGTTCTTC.

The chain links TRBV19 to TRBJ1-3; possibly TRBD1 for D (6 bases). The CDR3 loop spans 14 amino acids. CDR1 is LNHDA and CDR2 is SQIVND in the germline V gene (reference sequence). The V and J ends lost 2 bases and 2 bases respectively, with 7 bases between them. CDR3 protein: CASSIHRAGNTIYF. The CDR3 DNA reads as TGTGCCAGTAGTATACACAGGGCTGGAAACACCATATATTTT.

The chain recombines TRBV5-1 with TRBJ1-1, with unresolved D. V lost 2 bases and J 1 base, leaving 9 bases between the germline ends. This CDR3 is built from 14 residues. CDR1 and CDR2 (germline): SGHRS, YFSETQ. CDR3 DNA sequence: TGCGCCAGCAGCTTTAAAGGTCAGAACACTGAAGCTTTCTTT. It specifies CASSFKGQNTEAFF.

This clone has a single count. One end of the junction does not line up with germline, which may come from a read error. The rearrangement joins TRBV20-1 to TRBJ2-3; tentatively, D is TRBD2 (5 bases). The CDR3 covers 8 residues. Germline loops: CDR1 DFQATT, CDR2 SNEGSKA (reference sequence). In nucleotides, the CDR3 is TGCAGTCTACCCGGGAAGTCTTTT. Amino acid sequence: CSLPGKSF.

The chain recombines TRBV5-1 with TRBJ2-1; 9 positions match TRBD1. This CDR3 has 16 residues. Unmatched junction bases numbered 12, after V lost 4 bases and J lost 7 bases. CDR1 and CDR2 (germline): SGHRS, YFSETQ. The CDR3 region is CASSLTGTGSLNEQFF. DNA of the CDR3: TGCGCCAGCAGCCTCACCGGGACAGGGAGTTTAAATGAGCAGTTCTTC.

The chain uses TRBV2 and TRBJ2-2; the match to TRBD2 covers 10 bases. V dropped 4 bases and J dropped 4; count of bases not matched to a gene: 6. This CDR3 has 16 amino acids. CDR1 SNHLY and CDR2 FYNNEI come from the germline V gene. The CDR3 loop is CASSGRAGGPTGELFF. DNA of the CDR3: TGTGCCAGCAGTGGTCGAGCGGGGGGGCCCACCGGGGAGCTGTTTTTT.

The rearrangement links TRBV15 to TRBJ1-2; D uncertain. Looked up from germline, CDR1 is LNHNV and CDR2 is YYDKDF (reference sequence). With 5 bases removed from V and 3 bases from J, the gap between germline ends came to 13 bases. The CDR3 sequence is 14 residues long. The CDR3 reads CATSLPRADYGYTF. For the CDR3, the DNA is TGTGCCACCAGCCTTCCTCGCGCAGACTATGGCTACACCTTC.

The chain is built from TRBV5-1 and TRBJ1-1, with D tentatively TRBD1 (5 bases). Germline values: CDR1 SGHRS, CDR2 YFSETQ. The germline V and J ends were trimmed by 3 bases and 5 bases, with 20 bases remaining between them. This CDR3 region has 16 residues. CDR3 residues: CASSSGGTSLGTEAFF. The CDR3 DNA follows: TGCGCCAGCAGCTCCGGCGGGACCTCTCTGGGGACTGAAGCTTTCTTT.

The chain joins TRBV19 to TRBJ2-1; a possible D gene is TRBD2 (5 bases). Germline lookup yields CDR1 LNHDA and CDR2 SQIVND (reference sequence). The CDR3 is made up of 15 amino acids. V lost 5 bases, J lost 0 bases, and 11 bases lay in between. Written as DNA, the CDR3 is TGTGCCAGTAGTCATACTAGGAACTCCTACAATGAGCAGTTCTTC. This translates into CASSHTRNSYNEQFF.

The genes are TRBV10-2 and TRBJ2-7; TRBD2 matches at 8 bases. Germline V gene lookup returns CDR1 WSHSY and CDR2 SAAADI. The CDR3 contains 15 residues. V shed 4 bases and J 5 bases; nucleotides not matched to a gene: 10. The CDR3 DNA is TGCGCCAGCAGTGTCGGGGGCGGGGGGCAGAACGAGCAGTACTTC. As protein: CASSVGGGGQNEQYF.

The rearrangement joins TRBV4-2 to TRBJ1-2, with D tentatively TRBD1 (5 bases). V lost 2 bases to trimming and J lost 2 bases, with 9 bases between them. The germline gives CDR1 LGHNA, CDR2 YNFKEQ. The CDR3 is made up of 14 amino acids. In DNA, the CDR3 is TGTGCCAGCAGCCAACCGGGACTCAACTATGGCTACACCTTC. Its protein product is CASSQPGLNYGYTF.

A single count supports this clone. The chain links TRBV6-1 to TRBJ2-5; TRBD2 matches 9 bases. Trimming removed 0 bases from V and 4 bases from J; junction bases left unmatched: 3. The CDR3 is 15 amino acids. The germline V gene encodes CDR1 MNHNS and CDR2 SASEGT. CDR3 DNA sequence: TGTGCCAGCAGTGAAGCGGCGGGGGGGCCAGAGACCCAGTACTTC. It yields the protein CASSEAAGGPETQYF.

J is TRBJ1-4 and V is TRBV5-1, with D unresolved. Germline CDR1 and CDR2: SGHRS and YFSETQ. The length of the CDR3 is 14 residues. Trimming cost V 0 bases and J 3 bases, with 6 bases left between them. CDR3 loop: CASSLGRANEKLFF. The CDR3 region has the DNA TGCGCCAGCAGCTTGGGGAGGGCTAATGAAAAACTGTTTTTT. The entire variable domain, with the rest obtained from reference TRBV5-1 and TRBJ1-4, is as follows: KAGVTQTPRYLIKTRGQQVTLSCSPISGHRSVSWYQQTPGQGLQFLFEYFSETQRNKGNFPGRFSGRQFSNSRSEMNVSTLELGDSALYLCASSLGRANEKLFFGSGTQLSVL.

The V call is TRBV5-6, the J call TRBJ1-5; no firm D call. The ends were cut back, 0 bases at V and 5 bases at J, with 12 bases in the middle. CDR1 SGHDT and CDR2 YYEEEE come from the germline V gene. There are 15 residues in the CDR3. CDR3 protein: CASSLASGIDQPQHF. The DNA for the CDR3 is TGTGCCAGCAGCTTGGCCTCGGGGATAGATCAGCCCCAGCATTTT.

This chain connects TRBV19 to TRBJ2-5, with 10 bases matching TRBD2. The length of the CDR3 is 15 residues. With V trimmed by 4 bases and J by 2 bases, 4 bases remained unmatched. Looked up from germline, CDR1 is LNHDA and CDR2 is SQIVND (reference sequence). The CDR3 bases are TGTGCCAGTAGTACCACTAGCGGGGCTCAAGAGACCCAGTACTTC. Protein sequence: CASSTTSGAQETQYF.

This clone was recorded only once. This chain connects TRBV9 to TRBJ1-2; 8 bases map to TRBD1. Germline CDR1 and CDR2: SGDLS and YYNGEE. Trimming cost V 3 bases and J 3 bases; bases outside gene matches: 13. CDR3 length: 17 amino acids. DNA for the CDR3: TGTGCCAGCAGCGCTCCTGTAGTTGCAGGGGGCGACTATGGCTACACCTTC. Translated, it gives CASSAPVVAGGDYGYTF.

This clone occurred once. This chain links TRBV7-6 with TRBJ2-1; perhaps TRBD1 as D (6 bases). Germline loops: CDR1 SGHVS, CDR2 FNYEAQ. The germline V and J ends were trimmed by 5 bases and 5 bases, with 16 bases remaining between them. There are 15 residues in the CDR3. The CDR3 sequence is CASSLSTTGNNEQFF. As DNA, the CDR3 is TGTGCCAGCAGCCTCTCCACAACAGGGAACAATGAGCAGTTCTTC.

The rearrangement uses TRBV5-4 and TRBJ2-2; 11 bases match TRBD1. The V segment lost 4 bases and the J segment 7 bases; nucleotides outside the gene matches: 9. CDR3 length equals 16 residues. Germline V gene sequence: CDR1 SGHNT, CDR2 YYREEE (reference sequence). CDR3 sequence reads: CASSPRTGGLNGELFF. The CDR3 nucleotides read TGTGCCAGCAGCCCTCGGACAGGGGGCCTTAACGGGGAGCTGTTTTTT.

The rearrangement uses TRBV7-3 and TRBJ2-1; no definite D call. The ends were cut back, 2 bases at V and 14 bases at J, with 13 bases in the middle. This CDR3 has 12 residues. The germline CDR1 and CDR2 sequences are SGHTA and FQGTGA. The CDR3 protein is CASSLGGRRKFF. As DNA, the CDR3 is TGTGCCAGCAGCTTAGGTGGTCGAAGGAAGTTCTTC.

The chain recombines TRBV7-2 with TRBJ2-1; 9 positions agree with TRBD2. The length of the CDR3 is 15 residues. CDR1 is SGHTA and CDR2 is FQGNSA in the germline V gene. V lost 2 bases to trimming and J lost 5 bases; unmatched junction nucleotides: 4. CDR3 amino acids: CASSLNLAGDNEQFF. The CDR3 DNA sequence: TGTGCCAGCAGCTTAAATTTAGCGGGGGACAATGAGCAGTTCTTC.